Below, 24 T cell receptor beta chains from the same sample are listed, as sequenced in a study of cytotoxic CD8 clonotypes in ibrutinib-treated CLL. Data came from immunoSEQ multiplex PCR; TCRdb stores just in-frame clones and leaves some out. Here the sample spans about 140,000 clones, around 80% being singletons. Sequenced material: PBMCs, taken after 36 months of ibrutinib treatment. These receptors all come from a human donor with chronic lymphocytic leukemia.

V is TRBV23-1 and J is TRBJ1-1; no reliable D call. TRBV23-1 is filed as an ORF, its function uncertain. The ends were cut back, 0 bases at V and 4 bases at J, with 9 bases in the middle. CDR3 length equals 14 residues. The CDR3 DNA reads TGCGCCAGCAGTCAATCATATCCGGCCACTGAAGCTTTCTTT. Its protein is CASSQSYPATEAFF.

The gene calls are TRBV28 and TRBJ1-3; 8 bases are a match to TRBD1. CDR1 is MDHEN and CDR2 is SYDVKM in the germline V gene. The CDR3 runs 15 residues. Germline trimming cut 5 bases from V and 4 bases from J; bases unmatched to any gene: 7. In DNA, the CDR3 is TGTGCCAGCAGTCAGGGGGCCTCCGCGGGAAACACCATATATTTT. Amino acid sequence: CASSQGASAGNTIYF.

This clone was seen once. J is TRBJ2-1 and V is TRBV19; D might be TRBD2 (6 bases). Germline V gene sequence: CDR1 LNHDA, CDR2 SQIVND (reference sequence). This CDR3 region has 14 residues. Trimming shortened V by 3 bases and J by 9 bases, and 15 bases separated the two germline ends. This chain's CDR3 is CASSIRTNYGEQFF. DNA of the CDR3: TGTGCCAGTAGTATCCGGACTAATTACGGTGAGCAGTTCTTC.

This chain uses TRBV9 with TRBJ2-7, with 7 bases fitting TRBD1. Germline assignment: CDR1 SGDLS and CDR2 YYNGEE. This CDR3 has 15 amino acids. The ends lost 4 bases at V and 5 bases at J; junction bases unmatched: 12. The DNA for the CDR3 is TGTGCCAGCAGCCTTGGACAGGTTTTCTTCCACGAGCAGTACTTC. Protein product: CASSLGQVFFHEQYF.

In this sample, this clone turned up a few times. This rearrangement joins TRBV5-1 to TRBJ2-5; no clear D. Trimming left V 0 bases short and J 5 bases short, with 8 bases between. Per germline, CDR1 SGHRS and CDR2 YFSETQ. The CDR3 contains 13 residues. The CDR3 spells CASSLAVAETQYF. CDR3 in DNA: TGCGCCAGCAGCTTGGCCGTGGCGGAGACCCAGTACTTC.

The chain couples TRBV6-5 to TRBJ2-1; 8 nucleotides line up with TRBD1. CDR1 MNHEY and CDR2 SVGAGI come from the germline V gene. The CDR3 has 15 amino acids. With 5 bases clipped from V and 4 bases from J, the junction kept 7 bases outside the gene matches. The CDR3 spells CASSRGQGPYNEQFF. The CDR3 DNA reads as TGTGCCAGCAGTCGAGGACAGGGACCTTACAATGAGCAGTTCTTC.

V gene TRBV27 combines with J gene TRBJ2-1; D might be TRBD2 (6 bases). Germline CDR1 is MNHEY and CDR2 is SMNVEV (reference sequence). The V end lost 3 bases, the J end lost 9 bases, and 15 bases lay between the germline ends. The length of the CDR3 is 14 residues. CDR3 nucleotides: TGTGCCAGCAGTTTGGGGTTCGGGGGTACTGAGCAGTTCTTC. Protein product: CASSLGFGGTEQFF.

The chain is built from TRBV5-4 and TRBJ1-2, with a possible D match to TRBD1 (5 bases). CDR3 length: 14 residues. CDR1 is SGHNT and CDR2 is YYREEE in the germline V gene (reference sequence). The ends were cut back, 0 bases at V and 5 bases at J, with 11 bases in the middle. CDR3 coding DNA: TGTGCCAGCAGCTTGGTGGGGGGAGAATATGGCTACACCTTC. Protein sequence: CASSLVGGEYGYTF.

The rearrangement uses TRBV15 and TRBJ2-1; TRBD1 might be the D (5 bases). V gave up 0 bases and J gave up 7 bases, with 16 bases separating them. CDR3 size: 16 residues. Germline-derived CDR1 and CDR2 are LNHNV and YYDKDF (reference sequence). Here the CDR3 DNA reads TGTGCCACCAGCAGAGATATGGCAGGGAACAAGAATGAGCAGTTCTTC. Translating gives CATSRDMAGNKNEQFF.

V usage is TRBV5-4 and J usage is TRBJ2-5; 7 nucleotides match TRBD2. The CDR3 covers 15 residues. With V trimmed by 4 bases and J by 4 bases, 10 bases remained unmatched. The V gene's germline CDR1 is SGHNT and CDR2 YYREEE (reference sequence). The CDR3 protein is CASSPLRELRETQYF. DNA of the CDR3: TGTGCCAGCAGCCCCCTGCGGGAGTTGCGAGAGACCCAGTACTTC.

The count of this clone is one. The chain links TRBV2 to TRBJ2-2, with 12 bases lining up with TRBD2. The V gene's germline CDR1 is SNHLY and CDR2 FYNNEI. J gave up 5 bases and V 6 bases, and 7 bases lay outside the gene matches. The CDR3 runs to 16 residues. The CDR3 is CASSETSGGGTGELFF. CDR3 sequence (DNA): TGTGCCAGCAGCGAGACTAGCGGGGGTGGTACCGGGGAGCTGTTTTTT.

This clone was observed a few times. The chain recombines TRBV6-4 with TRBJ2-1; D is undetermined. The CDR3 is 13 amino acids. The V gene lost 6 bases and the J gene lost 5 bases, with 11 bases spanning the gap. Germline assignment: CDR1 MRHNA and CDR2 SNTAGT. CDR3 sequence: CASSWRRDNEQFF. CDR3 bases: TGTGCCAGCAGCTGGAGAAGGGACAATGAGCAGTTCTTC.

This rearrangement joins TRBV18 to TRBJ1-2; 7 nucleotides line up with TRBD1. The germline gives CDR1 KGHSH, CDR2 LQKENI. Trimming cost V 6 bases and J 7 bases; bases outside gene matches: 14. This CDR3 region has 15 residues. As DNA, the CDR3 is TGTGCCAGCTCCCACAATGACAGGGCAGTCGGTGGCTACACCTTC. Amino acids: CASSHNDRAVGGYTF.

The chain has TRBV19 and TRBJ2-1; D call uncertain. The germline V gene has CDR1 LNHDA and CDR2 SQIVND (reference sequence). The CDR3 is made up of 13 amino acids. V was shortened by 5 bases and J by 6 bases, with 11 bases between the two germline ends. The CDR3 region is CASSLRTGNEQFF. The CDR3 DNA follows: TGTGCCAGTAGTTTGAGGACGGGCAATGAGCAGTTCTTC. The full variable domain, with the rest looked up from reference TRBV19 and TRBJ2-1, is DGGITQSPKYLFRKEGQNVTLSCEQNLNHDAMYWYRQDPGQGLRLIYYSQIVNDFQKGDIAEGYSVSREKKESFPLTVTSAQKNPTAFYLCASSLRTGNEQFFGPGTRLTVL.

This chain connects TRBV7-9 to TRBJ2-2; TRBD2 matches at 7 bases. Germline CDR1 SEHNR, CDR2 FQNEAQ (reference sequence). This CDR3 has 16 amino acids. The ends lost 4 bases at V and 3 bases at J; junction bases unmatched: 8. Written as DNA, the CDR3 is TGTGCCAGCAGCTCCCCGGGCGGGGGAGACACCGGGGAGCTGTTTTTT. Translation: CASSSPGGGDTGELFF.

The chain recombines TRBV5-4 with TRBJ2-7, with TRBD2 matching 7 bases. The germline V gene has CDR1 SGHNT and CDR2 YYREEE (reference sequence). The junction had 7 bases not matched to a gene; V was cut back by 4 bases and J by 0 bases. There are 15 residues in the CDR3. The CDR3 loop reads CASSTPSGSSYEQYF. The CDR3 bases are TGTGCCAGCAGCACCCCTAGCGGCTCCTCCTACGAGCAGTACTTC.

J is TRBJ2-3 and V is TRBV7-3; TRBD2 matches 9 bases. CDR3 length: 13 residues. The V gene's germline CDR1 is SGHTA and CDR2 FQGTGA. J lost 6 bases, V lost 6 bases, and 4 bases had no gene match. The CDR3: CASRVAGVDTQYF. CDR3 DNA sequence: TGTGCCAGCAGGGTAGCGGGAGTGGATACGCAGTATTTT.

The rearrangement links TRBV4-1 to TRBJ2-1; D not certain. Germline loops: CDR1 MGHRA, CDR2 YSYEKL. V lost 2 bases and J lost 8, with 25 bases in between. The CDR3 consists of 18 residues. The CDR3 DNA reads TGCGCCAGCAGCCAACCTCGCTGGGCCCACGCTCGGACCGATGAGCAGTTCTTC. Translating it yields CASSQPRWAHARTDEQFF.

The chain recombines TRBV5-1 with TRBJ2-1; D gene uncertain. With 1 base removed from V and 7 bases from J, the gap between germline ends came to 12 bases. Per the germline V gene, CDR1 is SGHRS and CDR2 is YFSETQ. This CDR3 spans 14 amino acids. The CDR3 sequence is CASSLSWLANEQFF. CDR3 nucleotides: TGCGCCAGCAGCTTGTCATGGCTGGCGAATGAGCAGTTCTTC.

The chain is built from TRBV2 and TRBJ2-5; TRBD2 aligns across 10 bases. The CDR3 covers 13 residues. Germline assignment: CDR1 SNHLY and CDR2 FYNNEI. J was trimmed by 6 bases and V by 5 bases; bases with no gene match: 3. DNA for the CDR3: TGTGCCAGCAGTATTAGCGGGAGGAAGACCCAGTACTTC. Translating gives CASSISGRKTQYF.

This rearrangement joins TRBV25-1 to TRBJ2-4; TRBD1 or TRBD2 may be the D gene (5 bases each). The V gene lost 3 bases and the J gene lost 1 base, with 16 bases spanning the gap. CDR3 size: 17 residues. The germline V gene encodes CDR1 MGHDK and CDR2 SYGVNS. CDR3 loop: CASSETAKWGAKNIQYF. In nucleotides, the CDR3 is TGTGCCAGCAGTGAGACCGCAAAGTGGGGGGCCAAAAACATTCAGTACTTC.

The genes are TRBV7-9 and TRBJ2-7; D might be TRBD2 (6 bases). Trimming cost V 3 bases and J 4 bases, with 16 bases left between them. The germline CDR1 and CDR2 sequences are SEHNR and FQNEAQ (reference sequence). This CDR3 contains 15 residues. DNA for the CDR3: TGTGCCAGCAGCTTTGAAGGAGGGCCTTTATACGAGCAGTACTTC. It is translated as CASSFEGGPLYEQYF.

This clone was seen once. This chain links TRBV18 with TRBJ1-4; 9 bases fit TRBD1. The CDR3 covers 17 residues. V lost 2 bases to trimming and J lost 2 bases; unmatched junction nucleotides: 6. CDR1 and CDR2 (germline): KGHSH, LQKENI. This CDR3 is CASSPSGQGPTNEKLFF. The CDR3, as DNA: TGTGCCAGCTCACCATCGGGACAGGGCCCCACTAATGAAAAACTGTTTTTT.

The V gene is TRBV6-5, the J gene TRBJ2-5, with 9 bases matching TRBD1. CDR1 is MNHEY, CDR2 SVGAGI, per germline. CDR3 length: 14 residues. V lost 8 bases and J lost 5; bases outside the gene matches: 9. The CDR3 bases are TGTGCCAGCGGGCGACAGGGGGTAGGGGAGACCCAGTACTTC. This translates into CASGRQGVGETQYF.